This T cell receptor beta chain was captured in a study of shared T cell receptors in the human thymus. Germline-derived CDR1 and CDR2 are MDHEN and SYDVKM. Trimming took off 5 bases at V and 5 bases at J, with 16 bases between the two ends. This CDR3 is 15 amino acids long. Assay used: immunoSEQ multiplex PCR; TCRdb lists only in-frame clones, some missing. The sample yields approximately 490,000 clones, around three quarters seen once. These data also featured in a second study, about human thymus T cells. This second study says: Thymic resections from corrective heart surgery supplied the tissue. Thymic and blood repertoires showed apparently biased V and J gene usage.

This TCR came from a boy younger than two with a congenital heart defect. The chain carries TRBV28 and TRBJ1-5; D gene uncertain. The sequenced material came from thymocytes. CDR3 amino acids: CASSLVRAGYQPQHF. CDR3 nucleotide sequence: TGTGCCAGCAGTCTCGTTCGGGCGGGGTATCAGCCCCAGCATTTT.